The 9 T cell receptor beta chains reported below all come from one sample, sequenced in a study of tissue T cells after allogeneic stem cell transplantation. Documented time point: mouse harvest day 14 after allogeneic transplant. Mouse grafts combined 10^7 T-cell-depleted bone marrow cells with 10^6 splenic CD5+ T cells. Here immunoSEQ multiplex PCR was the method, and the copy in TCRdb shows in-frame clones only, minus some. The sample has under 9,000 clones; under 40% are singletons. Sequencing input: skin. The origin of the receptors is a female BALB/c mouse given C57BL/6 T cells with graft-versus-host disease after an allogeneic hematopoietic cell transplant.

This clone occurred once. Gene names and germline match the mouse. The CDR3 region is CAWSRDREVFF. CDR3 bases read: TGTGCCTGGAGCCGGGACAGAGAAGTCTTC. The genes are TRBV31 and TRBJ1-1, with 7 bases aligning to TRBD1. The read ends 1 residue early relative to the CDR3; the germline J gene fills the gap. Germline CDR1 and CDR2: GKSSPN and SITVG. The CDR3 runs to 11 residues. The ends lost 3 bases at V and 7 bases at J; junction bases unmatched: 2.

The table lists this clone with a few counts. Gene names are mouse gene names. The read ends 1 residue shy of where the CDR3 ends; the end is completed using the germline J gene. This chain links TRBV23 with TRBJ1-2; the D call TRBD1 from the table was never checked on the DNA. The CDR3 runs to 14 residues. In germline, CDR1 is KGHTA, CDR2 FQNQQP. CDR3 bases read: TGCTCCAGCAGGACCGGGCTAGGGGGCTCCGACTACACC. This encodes CSSRTGLGGSDYT. The entire CDR3 reads CSSRTGLGGSDYTF.

Details on this clone: Mouse germline and gene names are used. The sequenced fragment ends 1 residue before the CDR3 boundary, so the rest is inferred from the germline J gene. The V call is TRBV26, the J call TRBJ2-2; D unclear. Germline V gives CDR1 KGHPV, CDR2 FQNQEV (reference sequence). Deletions cut 2 bases from V and 1 base from J, with 5 bases between. CDR3 length: 14 amino acids. CDR3 DNA (partial): TGTGCCAGCAGTCTGACAGAAAACACCGGGCAGCTCTAC. Amino acids: CASSLTENTGQLY. The full CDR3 protein is CASSLTENTGQLYF.

This clone was counted a few times. Each gene name is a mouse one. The CDR3 goes on 1 residue after the read ends, and that part is filled in from the germline J gene. The rearrangement joins TRBV16 to TRBJ2-4; TRBD2 matches at 8 bases. The CDR3 consists of 18 residues. Germline V gene sequence: CDR1 SGHSA, CDR2 FRNQAP. Losses at the gene ends were 0 bases for V and 1 base for J; bases not matched to a gene: 9. The CDR3 bases that were read are TGTGCAAGCAGCTTAGAAGGGAGAGGGGGGGCAGGTCAAAACACCTTGTAC. It translates to CASSLEGRGGAGQNTLY. The whole CDR3 sequence reads CASSLEGRGGAGQNTLYF.

This clone ranks as large. Mouse names are used for the genes. The CDR3 end is not reached by the read, which stops 1 residue before it; the germline J gene fills it in. J is TRBJ1-3 and V is TRBV26, with D unclear. V was cut by 6 bases and J by 0 bases, with 9 bases left in between. CDR1 and CDR2 (germline): KGHPV, FQNQEV (reference sequence). CDR3 length equals 14 residues. The CDR3 loop is CASSRMNSGNTLYF. CDR3 bases read: TGTGCCAGCAGCCGAATGAATTCTGGAAATACGCTCTAT.

For this clone: Any gene name here is a mouse gene name. CDR3 amino acids: CASSSRTGGNTEVFF. CDR3 bases read: TGTGCCAGCAGTTCCCGGACAGGGGGCAACACAGAAGTCTTC. The rearrangement links TRBV3 to TRBJ1-1; 11 bases map to TRBD1. Read data end 1 residue before the CDR3 end; the end is taken from the germline J gene. The ends lost 6 bases at V and 2 bases at J; junction bases unmatched: 5. Germline CDR1 reads SNHLY; CDR2 reads FYNGKV (reference sequence). The CDR3 is 15 amino acids.

As for this clone: These gene names are mouse names. The sequenced CDR3 bases are TGTGCCAGCAGTCCGACAAAAAATGAACAGTAC. Its translation: CASSPTKNEQY. The entire CDR3 protein is CASSPTKNEQYF. The chain uses TRBV15 and TRBJ2-7; D gene ambiguous. The CDR3 end falls 1 residue outside the read, so it is completed with the germline J gene. The germline gives CDR1 SGHND, CDR2 FRSKSL. The V end lost 5 bases, the J end lost 5 bases, and 10 bases lay between the germline ends. The CDR3 extends over 12 amino acids. The full variable domain, completed using reference TRBV15 and TRBJ2-7, is DAGVTQTPRHEVAEKGQTIILKCEPVSGHNDLFWYRQTKIQGLELLSYFRSKSLMEDGGAFKDRFKAEMLNSSFSTLKIQPTEPKDSAVYLCASSPTKNEQYFGPGTRLTVL.

A word on this clone: Mouse gene names apply. The CDR3 DNA, read in part, is TGTGCCAGCGGTGATCGGGGGGAGGAGGCTGAGCAGTTC. Translated: CASGDRGEEAEQF. The CDR3 reads in full as CASGDRGEEAEQFF. The chain recombines TRBV13-2 with TRBJ2-1, with TRBD2 as a possible D gene (6 bases). The read is 1 residue too short to cover the CDR3 end, so that end is filled in from the germline J gene. Trimming shortened V by 1 base and J by 7 bases, and 12 bases separated the two germline ends. This CDR3 has 14 residues. The germline gives CDR1 NNHNN, CDR2 SYGAGS (reference sequence).

With regard to this clone: Gene names and germline match the mouse. Read sequence stops 1 residue before the CDR3 end, and the germline J gene provides the missing end. This chain links TRBV12-1 with TRBJ1-2, with a weak D call TRBD1 (5 bases). Between the trimmed V and J ends, which lost 3 bases and 1 base, there was a span of 8 bases. Germline-derived CDR1 and CDR2 are SGHSN and HYEKVE. CDR3 length: 13 amino acids. The CDR3 sequence is CASSTTVNSDYTF. The DNA read from the CDR3 is TGTGCCAGCTCTACGACAGTAAACTCCGACTACACC.